The clone carrying this T cell receptor (beta chain) was observed many times. Genomic DNA was employed as the template in profiling TCR beta VDJ and CDR3. TCRdb used MiXCR to reprocess the reads, holding one entry per CDR3 protein. The sample includes approximately 190,000 distinct CDR3 sequences, 40% to 50% of them seen just once. Previously, flow cytometry had revealed CD8+CD57+ cell expansion in the patients chosen for sequencing. CDR1 and CDR2 from the germline V gene are LNHNV and YYDKDF (reference sequence). The CDR3 spans 14 residues. V was shortened by 1 base and J by 7 bases, with 13 bases between the two germline ends. The data belong to a study of CD8+CD57+ T cells in acquired aplastic anemia.

The J gene is TRBJ1-1, the V gene TRBV15; D is perhaps TRBD1 (5 bases). The specimen was sorted CD4+, CD8+, or CD8+CD57+ T cells (not recorded which) from PBMCs. The source is a human donor with aplastic anemia. The CDR3 protein is CATSRGGVILEAFF. The CDR3 coding sequence is TGTGCCACCAGCAGAGGGGGGGTCATACTTGAAGCTTTCTTT. The full variable domain, with the rest looked up from reference TRBV15 and TRBJ1-1, is DAMVIQNPRYQVTQFGKPVTLSCSQTLNHNVMYWYQQKSSQAPKLLFHYYDKDFNNEADTPDNFQSRRPNTSFCFLDIRSPGLGDTAMYLCATSRGGVILEAFFGQGTRLTVV.